This TCR beta chain originates from a study of T cell responses to AZD1222 COVID-19 vaccine. For the study at large: Second doses at about 4 or about 12 weeks were pooled.

Trimming pared 3 bases from V and 3 bases from J, leaving 6 bases between. Germline V lookup: CDR1 SQVTM, CDR2 ANQGSEA. This CDR3 spans 11 amino acids. Here immunoSEQ multiplex PCR was the method, and the copy in TCRdb shows in-frame clones only, minus some. The table records 150,000 or so clones, 80% to 90% of them present only once. The chain is built from TRBV29-1 and TRBJ2-7; D is uncertain. This clonotype originated in an adult in good health. This specimen consisted of peripheral blood, obtained on day 0 of AZD1222 vaccination. As DNA, the CDR3 is TGCAGCGTTGATCGAGGCTACGAGCAGTACTTC. Its translation: CSVDRGYEQYF.